These T cell receptor beta chains were read from a single sample in a study of cytomegalovirus exposure and HLA in healthy donors. Libraries were prepared by immunoSEQ multiplex PCR; TCRdb keeps only in-frame clonotypes and omits some of them. The repertoire includes about 130,000 clones, approximately 80% of them detected once, and 1.8% sits in the top ten. The sequencing input was PBMCs. These receptors all stem from a female donor in good health and CMV-seropositive. The CDR3 runs from the conserved cysteine through the conserved F or W. D genes are given only for firm matches. Clone size is not always given. Where it is, it says once, few, many or a class for expanded clones.

>TRBV9|NA|TRBJ2-3|TRBD2
CASSARGGDSDTQYF
TGTGCCAGCAGCGCTCGGGGGGGAGATTCAGATACGCAGTATTTT
>TRBV6-5|few|TRBJ1-5|TRBD1
CASSRDRGGQPQHF
TGTGCCAGCAGCCGCGACAGGGGTGGACAGCCCCAGCATTTT
>TRBV10-3|few|TRBJ2-1|TRBD2
CAIRAGLAGANPNEQFF
TGTGCCATCAGAGCCGGACTAGCGGGGGCTAATCCCAATGAGCAGTTCTTC
>TRBV5-4|NA|TRBJ1-1|NA
CASSVGLKNTEAFF
TGTGCCAGCAGCGTGGGACTAAAGAACACTGAAGCTTTCTTT
>TRBV7-3|NA|TRBJ1-1|NA
CASSLTGGMNTEAFF
TGTGCCAGCAGCTTAACGGGCGGGATGAACACTGAAGCTTTCTTT
>TRBV5-6|few|TRBJ1-2|TRBD1
CASSLGGQGVWSYTF
TGTGCCAGCAGCTTGGGGGGACAGGGGGTGTGGAGCTACACCTTC
>TRBV4-1|NA|TRBJ1-3|TRBD1
CASSRSDRVSGNTIYF
TGCGCCAGCAGCCGGAGCGACAGGGTCTCTGGAAACACCATATATTTT
>TRBV7-9|NA|TRBJ2-3|TRBD1
CASSLDRASEYRYTQYF
TGTGCCAGCAGCCTAGACAGGGCCTCGGAATACAGATATACGCAGTATTTT
>TRBV2|NA|TRBJ2-6|NA
CASRQGHSSGANVLTF
TGTGCCAGCAGACAGGGACATTCCTCTGGGGCCAACGTCCTGACTTTC
>TRBV25-1|NA|TRBJ2-2|NA
CASSDGQSTGELFF
TGTGCCAGCAGTGACGGACAGAGCACCGGGGAGCTGTTTTTT
>TRBV6-5|NA|TRBJ2-1|TRBD1
CASRPGTGSYNEQFF
TGTGCCAGCAGGCCAGGGACAGGGTCCTACAATGAGCAGTTCTTC
>TRBV5-4|NA|TRBJ2-2|TRBD1
CASSARTGGNTGELFF
TGTGCCAGCAGCGCCCGGACAGGGGGGAACACCGGGGAGCTGTTTTTT
>TRBV6-5|NA|TRBJ2-1|NA
CASTTGGNEQFF
TGTGCCAGCACTACCGGAGGCAATGAGCAGTTCTTC
>TRBV4-1|NA|TRBJ1-2|NA
CASSQDRVPYGYTF
TGCGCCAGCAGCCAAGACAGGGTGCCCTATGGCTACACCTTC
>TRBV7-6|NA|TRBJ2-7|NA
CASSLDQALNEQYF
TGTGCCAGCAGCTTAGACCAGGCTTTGAACGAGCAGTACTTC
>TRBV5-6|few|TRBJ1-2|NA
CASSLVEGQGGYTF
TGTGCCAGCAGCTTGGTGGAGGGTCAAGGTGGCTACACCTTC
>TRBV5-1|once|TRBJ2-1|NA
CASSFDINNEQFF
TGCGCCAGCAGCTTCGACATAAACAATGAGCAGTTCTTC
>TRBV4-1|NA|TRBJ1-2|NA
CASSSPGASYGYTF
TGCGCCAGCAGCAGCCCGGGTGCCTCCTATGGCTACACCTTC
>TRBV19|NA|TRBJ1-2|NA
CASNDQAGYGYTF
TGTGCCAGTAACGACCAGGCGGGCTATGGCTACACCTTC
>TRBV16|NA|TRBJ2-5|NA
CASSHLEGGQETQYF
TGTGCCAGCAGCCACCTCGAGGGCGGGCAAGAGACCCAGTACTTC
>TRBV14|NA|TRBJ2-1|NA
CASSRDSNSYNEQFF
TGTGCCAGCAGCCGGGACTCCAACTCCTACAATGAGCAGTTCTTC
>TRBV7-9|NA|TRBJ1-4|TRBD1
CASSFGTGDEKLFF
TGTGCCAGCAGCTTTGGGACAGGGGATGAAAAACTGTTTTTT